This passage covers 26 T cell receptor beta chains from one sample sequenced in a study of blood T cell repertoires in COVID-19 (dated by TCRdb to between 2020 and 2021). The library was prepared using the immunoSEQ multiplex PCR assay. TCRdb holds this immuneACCESS table with in-frame rearrangements only. Some clones are missing; in checked studies, unresolved V genes explain under half, and the rest has no known cause. Present in this sample are approximately 250,000 clones, 83% of which were seen just once. The biggest ten clones account for 7.4% of the sample. Sequencing was performed on peripheral blood. The receptors here all came from a woman aged 50 to 60 with acute or convalescent COVID-19.

This clone came up a few times. The J gene is TRBJ1-6, the V gene TRBV5-1, with D possibly matching TRBD1 (5 bases). The CDR3 consists of 16 residues. Germline assignment: CDR1 SGHRS and CDR2 YFSETQ. V was clipped by 0 bases and J by 6 bases, with 13 bases between them. For the CDR3, the DNA is TGCGCCAGCAGCTTGGTCTTTGCAGGGTCTAATTCACCCCTCCACTTT. Translated, it gives CASSLVFAGSNSPLHF.

V gene TRBV30 combines with J gene TRBJ1-5; 7 nucleotides line up with TRBD1. With 0 bases clipped from V and 2 bases from J, the junction kept 4 bases outside the gene matches. Germline CDR1 reads GTSNPN; CDR2 reads SVGIG (reference sequence). The CDR3 runs 15 residues. In DNA, the CDR3 is TGTGCCTGGAGTGTACCCGGACAGGGCAATCAGCCCCAGCATTTT. Amino acid sequence: CAWSVPGQGNQPQHF. Based on the CDR3 plus reference TRBV30 and TRBJ1-5, the full variable domain is SQTIHQWPATLVQPVGSPLSLECTVEGTSNPNLYWYRQAAGRGLQLLFYSVGIGQISSEVPQNLSASRPQDRQFILSSKKLLLSDSGFYLCAWSVPGQGNQPQHFGDGTRLSIL.

The chain recombines TRBV19 with TRBJ2-7; 10 positions match TRBD1. Per germline, CDR1 LNHDA and CDR2 SQIVND (reference sequence). The CDR3 runs 14 residues. V lost 3 bases to trimming and J lost 2 bases; unmatched junction nucleotides: 1. CDR3 region: CASSIGQGAYEQYF. CDR3 in DNA: TGTGCCAGTAGTATTGGACAGGGGGCCTACGAGCAGTACTTC. The full variable domain, completed using reference TRBV19 and TRBJ2-7, is DGGITQSPKYLFRKEGQNVTLSCEQNLNHDAMYWYRQDPGQGLRLIYYSQIVNDFQKGDIAEGYSVSREKKESFPLTVTSAQKNPTAFYLCASSIGQGAYEQYFGPGTRLTVT.

The V and J genes are TRBV19 and TRBJ2-3; 7 nucleotides agree with TRBD2. The CDR3 totals 15 residues. Germline lookup yields CDR1 LNHDA and CDR2 SQIVND (reference sequence). V trimming: 3 bases; J trimming: 2 bases; junction bases outside the gene matches: 5. CDR3 in amino acids: CASSIGGRHTDTQYF. For the CDR3, the DNA is TGTGCCAGTAGTATCGGCGGGAGACACACAGATACGCAGTATTTT.

This clone was observed a single time. This chain links TRBV6-6 with TRBJ1-1, with D perhaps matching TRBD1 (5 bases). CDR1 is MNHNY and CDR2 is SVGAGI in the germline V gene (reference sequence). V gave up 0 bases and J gave up 5 bases, with 16 bases separating them. The CDR3 runs 16 residues. The chain's CDR3 is CASSYSGWGVKTEAFF. CDR3 coding DNA: TGTGCCAGCAGTTACTCGGGGTGGGGGGTTAAGACTGAAGCTTTCTTT.

The CDR3 region has the DNA TGTGCCAGCTCACCCCGGGGGGGCACTAATGAAAAACTGTTTTTT. Its protein product is CASSPRGGTNEKLFF. The chain couples TRBV18 to TRBJ1-4; D may be TRBD1 (6 bases). The germline V and J ends were trimmed by 3 bases and 2 bases, with 10 bases remaining between them. CDR3 length equals 15 residues. Germline assignment: CDR1 KGHSH and CDR2 LQKENI.

The chain is built from TRBV24-1 and TRBJ2-2, with 11 bases aligning to TRBD2. Germline CDR1 is KGHDR and CDR2 is SFDVKD. This CDR3 contains 20 residues. Trimming took 1 base from V and 4 from J; bases not matched to a gene: 13. CDR3 loop: CATSDFGSDSGRVSTGELFF. CDR3 coding DNA: TGTGCCACCAGTGATTTTGGCTCGGATAGCGGGAGGGTAAGCACCGGGGAGCTGTTTTTT.

The rearrangement joins TRBV27 to TRBJ2-7; 8 bases map to TRBD1. J gave up 1 base and V 6 bases, and 5 bases lay outside the gene matches. Germline lookup yields CDR1 MNHEY and CDR2 SMNVEV (reference sequence). The CDR3 is 14 residues long. Here the CDR3 reads CASRMTGVSYEQYF. The CDR3 nucleotides read TGTGCCAGCAGGATGACAGGGGTTTCCTACGAGCAGTACTTC.

CDR3 DNA: TGTGCCAGCAGTTTAAGCGCCTGGGGCTACACCTTC. It specifies CASSLSAWGYTF. This chain links TRBV12-3 or TRBV12-4 with TRBJ1-2; no firm D call. This CDR3 is 12 amino acids long. V lost 2 bases, J lost 8 bases, and 9 bases lay in between.

This rearrangement joins TRBV28 to TRBJ2-4, with 8 nucleotides matching TRBD1. This CDR3 contains 11 residues. V shed 3 bases and J 16 bases; nucleotides not matched to a gene: 5. Germline-derived CDR1 and CDR2 are MDHEN and SYDVKM. This chain's CDR3 is CASSFPGGPYF. CDR3 sequence (DNA): TGTGCCAGCAGTTTCCCAGGGGGCCCCTACTTC.

This clone was recorded many times. This chain uses TRBV3-1 (or the pseudogene TRBV3-2) with TRBJ2-3, with a possible D match to TRBD2 (7 bases). Trimming removed 8 bases at V and 8 bases at J, with 17 bases between. The CDR3 length is 13 residues. Looked up from germline, CDR1 is LGHDT and CDR2 is YNNKEL (reference sequence). The CDR3 protein is CASRGGPGGTQYF. The CDR3 nucleotides read TGTGCCAGCCGCGGGGGCCCGGGAGGTACGCAGTATTTT.

V is TRBV5-4 and J is TRBJ2-5; D ambiguous. This CDR3 region has 15 residues. CDR1 SGHNT and CDR2 YYREEE come from the germline V gene (reference sequence). The V gene lost 4 bases and the J gene lost 3 bases, with 16 bases spanning the gap. The CDR3 DNA is TGTGCCAGCAGCCCACGAGAGCAATCAAAAGAGACCCAGTACTTC. Its translation is CASSPREQSKETQYF.

The chain joins TRBV9 to TRBJ1-1; perhaps TRBD1 as D (6 bases). Germline lookup yields CDR1 SGDLS and CDR2 YYNGEE. The CDR3 contains 15 residues. V lost 3 bases and J lost 4, with 16 bases in between. The CDR3 bases are TGTGCCAGCAGCGCAGTGACACAGGGTCCCACTGAAGCTTTCTTT. It yields the protein CASSAVTQGPTEAFF.

The chain joins TRBV6-1 to TRBJ1-1; possible D gene TRBD1, 5 bases. Germline lookup yields CDR1 MNHNS and CDR2 SASEGT. The CDR3 covers 16 residues. The V end lost 0 bases, the J end lost 1 base, and 12 bases lay between the germline ends. The CDR3 spells CASSEALGGWNTEAFF. Here the CDR3 DNA reads TGTGCCAGCAGTGAAGCGCTGGGGGGGTGGAACACTGAAGCTTTCTTT.

The chain couples TRBV7-7 to TRBJ2-2, with TRBD2 matching over 11 bases. The CDR3 sequence is 15 residues long. With 10 bases clipped from V and 1 base from J, the junction kept 5 bases outside the gene matches. CDR1 SSHAT and CDR2 FNYEAQ come from the germline V gene (reference sequence). The CDR3 reads CATEGLAGNTGELFF. CDR3 sequence (DNA): TGTGCCACCGAAGGACTAGCGGGGAACACCGGGGAGCTGTTTTTT. Full variable domain (missing parts from reference TRBV7-7 and TRBJ2-2): GAGVSQSPRYKVTKRGQDVTLRCDPISSHATLYWYQQALGQGPEFLTYFNYEAQPDKSGLPSDRFSAERPEGSISTLTIQRTEQRDSAMYRCATEGLAGNTGELFFGEGSRLTVL.

The J gene is TRBJ2-3, the V gene TRBV3-1 (or the pseudogene TRBV3-2), with a weak D call TRBD2 (6 bases). Germline V CDR1 and CDR2: LGHDT, YNNKEL (reference sequence). This CDR3 is built from 14 residues. The V end lost 4 bases, the J end lost 5 bases, and 13 bases lay between the germline ends. The CDR3 reads CASSLGTWGDTQYF. DNA for the CDR3: TGTGCCAGCAGCCTCGGGACTTGGGGAGATACGCAGTATTTT.

The CDR3 sequence is CAWSGGTSGNLNEQFF. The CDR3 region has the DNA TGTGCCTGGAGTGGGGGGACTAGCGGGAATTTAAATGAGCAGTTCTTC. This chain uses TRBV30 with TRBJ2-1; 13 bases align to TRBD2. This CDR3 is built from 16 residues. Germline CDR1 and CDR2: GTSNPN and SVGIG (reference sequence). Germline trimming cut 1 base from V and 7 bases from J; bases unmatched to any gene: 7.

The V call is TRBV4-1, the J call TRBJ2-3, with 11 bases identical to TRBD2. With V trimmed by 1 base and J by 2 bases, 8 bases remained unmatched. Germline CDR1 MGHRA, CDR2 YSYEKL. This CDR3 comprises 18 residues. The DNA for the CDR3 is TGCGCCAGCAGCCAAGGAGGGACTAGCGGACCAAACACAGATACGCAGTATTTT. Translation: CASSQGGTSGPNTDTQYF.

This clone was recorded a few times. The chain recombines TRBV7-2 with TRBJ1-2; 11 nucleotides line up with TRBD1. There are 13 residues in the CDR3. CDR1 SGHTA and CDR2 FQGNSA come from the germline V gene. Unmatched junction bases numbered 3, after V lost 6 bases and J lost 6 bases. In DNA form, the CDR3 reads TGTGCCAGCAGTCCGGACAGGGGGCATGGCTACACCTTC. Translated, it gives CASSPDRGHGYTF.

The chain carries TRBV27 and TRBJ2-6; 7 bases align to TRBD1. This CDR3 has 20 residues. Germline lookup yields CDR1 MNHEY and CDR2 SMNVEV (reference sequence). Trimming at V came to 4 bases and at J to 0 bases, leaving 15 bases not matched to a gene. The CDR3 DNA follows: TGTGCCAGCAGTTCCCGGGCCTTCGACAGGGTTCCCTCTGGGGCCAACGTCCTGACTTTC. This gives the protein CASSSRAFDRVPSGANVLTF.

This chain uses TRBV7-6 with TRBJ2-5; 8 positions match TRBD1. J gave up 2 bases and V 3 bases, and 11 bases lay outside the gene matches. The CDR3 has 17 residues. Germline CDR1 is SGHVS and CDR2 is FNYEAQ. The CDR3 sequence is CASSFSGGAGGQETQYF. Written as DNA, the CDR3 is TGTGCCAGCAGCTTTTCAGGGGGCGCAGGGGGTCAAGAGACCCAGTACTTC.

The genes are TRBV3-1 (or the pseudogene TRBV3-2) and TRBJ1-2; no clear D gene. Per germline, CDR1 LGHDT and CDR2 YNNKEL (reference sequence). This CDR3 spans 16 amino acids. The V gene lost 4 bases and the J gene lost 3 bases, with 18 bases spanning the gap. CDR3 region: CASSPGWRSSDYGYTF. The CDR3 nucleotides are TGTGCCAGCAGCCCAGGCTGGAGGAGCTCGGACTATGGCTACACCTTC.

This clone was found once. One junction end does not reproduce the germline sequence, and a read error may be involved. The chain links TRBV28 to TRBJ1-4; TRBD1 aligns across 8 bases. CDR3 length equals 9 residues. Germline V gene sequence: CDR1 MDHEN, CDR2 SYDVKM. CDR3 protein: CASNRQGTW. Here the CDR3 DNA reads TGTGCCAGCAACCGACAGGGGACTTGG.

This chain connects TRBV30 to TRBJ2-7; D unresolved. The germline gives CDR1 GTSNPN, CDR2 SVGIG (reference sequence). The CDR3 consists of 13 residues. The V end was cut by 2 bases, the J end by 3 bases, with 11 bases between. The CDR3 spells CAWSQEANYEQYF. In nucleotides, the CDR3 is TGTGCCTGGAGTCAAGAAGCTAACTACGAGCAGTACTTC.

V usage is TRBV10-3 and J usage is TRBJ2-5; 10 nucleotides agree with TRBD2. Trimming cost V 2 bases and J 3 bases; bases outside gene matches: 3. From germline, CDR1 is ENHRY and CDR2 SYGVKD. The CDR3 runs to 15 residues. Here the CDR3 reads CAISEGGLAEETQYF. The CDR3 DNA reads TGTGCCATCAGTGAGGGAGGACTAGCGGAAGAGACCCAGTACTTC.

This rearrangement joins TRBV3-1 (or the pseudogene TRBV3-2) to TRBJ2-7; 7 nucleotides line up with TRBD1. There are 15 residues in the CDR3. With V trimmed by 1 base and J by 2 bases, 5 bases remained unmatched. The germline V gene encodes CDR1 LGHDT and CDR2 YNNKEL (reference sequence). The CDR3 spells CASSQGTGETYEQYF. As DNA, the CDR3 is TGTGCCAGCAGCCAAGGAACAGGGGAAACCTACGAGCAGTACTTC.